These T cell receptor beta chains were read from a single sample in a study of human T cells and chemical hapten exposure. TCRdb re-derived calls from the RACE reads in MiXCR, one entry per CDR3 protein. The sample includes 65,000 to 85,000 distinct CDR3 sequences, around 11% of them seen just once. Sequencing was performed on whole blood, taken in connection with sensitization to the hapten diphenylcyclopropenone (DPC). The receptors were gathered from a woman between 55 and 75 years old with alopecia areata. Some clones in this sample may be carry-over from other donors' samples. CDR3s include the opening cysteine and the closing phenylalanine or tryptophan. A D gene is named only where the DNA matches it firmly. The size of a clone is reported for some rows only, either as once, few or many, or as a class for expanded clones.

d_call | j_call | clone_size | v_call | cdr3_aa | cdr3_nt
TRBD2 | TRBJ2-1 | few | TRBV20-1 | CSGPLAGGHNEQFF | TGCAGTGGACCGCTAGCGGGGGGCCACAATGAGCAGTTCTTC
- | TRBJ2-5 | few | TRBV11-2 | CASSFGQTLQETQYF | TGTGCCAGCAGCTTTGGGCAGACATTACAAGAGACCCAGTACTTC
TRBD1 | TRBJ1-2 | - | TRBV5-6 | CASSSPRTGYGYTF | TGTGCCAGCAGCTCCCCCCGGACAGGCTATGGCTACACCTTC
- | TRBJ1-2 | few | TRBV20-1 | CSARAGGGYTF | TGCAGTGCTAGGGCCGGGGGCGGCTACACCTTC
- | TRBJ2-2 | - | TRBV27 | CASRDGVTGELFF | TGTGCCAGCAGGGACGGCGTCACCGGGGAGCTGTTTTTT
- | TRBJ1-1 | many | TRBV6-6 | CASSYDREAFF | TGTGCCAGCAGTTACGACAGAGAAGCTTTCTTT
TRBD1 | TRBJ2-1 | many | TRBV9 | CASSIRTGYNEQFF | TGTGCCAGCAGCATACGGACAGGGTACAATGAGCAGTTCTTC
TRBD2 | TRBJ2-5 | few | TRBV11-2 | CASSLDLAEYQETQYF | TGTGCCAGCAGCTTAGACCTAGCGGAGTACCAAGAGACCCAGTACTTC
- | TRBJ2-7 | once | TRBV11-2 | CASSPQGISYEQYF | TGTGCCAGCAGCCCCCAAGGGATATCCTACGAGCAGTACTTC
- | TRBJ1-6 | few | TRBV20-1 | CSASLDTGLGPLHF | TGCAGTGCTTCCCTAGACACGGGATTGGGTCCCCTCCACTTT